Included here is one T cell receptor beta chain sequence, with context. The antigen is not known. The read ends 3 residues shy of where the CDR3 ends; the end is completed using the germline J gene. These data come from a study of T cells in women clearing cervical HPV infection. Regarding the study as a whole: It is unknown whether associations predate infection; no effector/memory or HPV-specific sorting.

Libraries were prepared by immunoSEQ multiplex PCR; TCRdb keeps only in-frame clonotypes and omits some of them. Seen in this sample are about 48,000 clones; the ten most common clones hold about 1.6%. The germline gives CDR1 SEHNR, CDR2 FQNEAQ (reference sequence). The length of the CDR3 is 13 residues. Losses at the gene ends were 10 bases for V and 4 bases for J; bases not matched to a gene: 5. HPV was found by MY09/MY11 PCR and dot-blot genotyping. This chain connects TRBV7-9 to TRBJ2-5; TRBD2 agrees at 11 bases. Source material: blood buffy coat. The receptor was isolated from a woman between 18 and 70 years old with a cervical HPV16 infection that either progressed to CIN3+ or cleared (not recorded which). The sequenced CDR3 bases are TGTGCCACTCTAGCGGGGGGCGGAGAGACC. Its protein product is CATLAGGGET. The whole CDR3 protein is CATLAGGGETQYF.